This T cell receptor (beta chain) was found in a study of cytomegalovirus exposure and HLA in healthy donors. The wider study: Unique TCR beta sequences numbering approximately 100 million came from around 180 million T cells in an earlier analysis. Genetic ancestry analysis placed around four fifths of the 350 to 500 donors that were genotyped in the Caucasian-associated cluster.

The study ran its PCR with 60 Vbeta and 13 Jbeta primers. Clones were sequenced by immunoSEQ multiplex PCR, and TCRdb holds only the in-frame ones, with some missing. The sample records about 250,000 clones, around 90% being singletons. Study observations and caveats: Most subjects' HLA-A and HLA-B alleles were reportedly predicted from TCR beta sequences. An apparent linkage of common viral pathogens to several of the most significant clusters emerged in a later analysis.

Germline-derived CDR1 and CDR2 are SEHNR and FQNEAQ (reference sequence). V was clipped by 5 bases and J by 3 bases, with 11 bases between them. CDR3 length equals 14 residues. As regards this clone: Its antigen remains unidentified.

This sequence joins TRBV7-9 and TRBJ1-5; unclear D gene. Sequencing input: PBMCs. This clonotype originated in a girl aged 2 to 9 in good health and CMV-seronegative. The CDR3 reads CASSTPGINQPQHF. The CDR3 nucleotides are TGTGCCAGCAGCACTCCGGGAATCAATCAGCCCCAGCATTTT.